These 31 T cell receptor beta chains were all obtained from the same sample, sequenced in a study of T cells after yellow fever vaccination. TCRdb re-called the 5' RACE reads through MiXCR, storing one row per CDR3 protein. The data hold 170,000 or so distinct CDR3 sequences, with approximately 10% observed a single time. The sequencing here drew on CD8+ T cells sorted from PBMCs, taken 45 days after the yellow fever booster vaccination. Receptors originate from a man younger than 35 who received the YFV17D yellow fever vaccine.

The rearrangement joins TRBV11-2 to TRBJ2-4; 10 bases are a match to TRBD2. Germline V gene sequence: CDR1 SGHAT, CDR2 FQNNGV. The CDR3 has 17 residues. Trimming removed 1 base from V and 0 bases from J; junction bases left unmatched: 3. The CDR3 DNA is TGTGCCAGCAGCTTAGGACTAGCGGGCCTAGCCAAAAACATTCAGTACTTC. It yields the protein CASSLGLAGLAKNIQYF.

This clonotype showed up just a few times. V and J are TRBV7-9 and TRBJ2-5, with D perhaps matching TRBD2 (5 bases). Germline-derived CDR1 and CDR2 are SEHNR and FQNEAQ (reference sequence). V was pared by 3 bases and J by 6 bases, with 8 bases between. This CDR3 is 12 amino acids long. This chain's CDR3 is CASSFGVKTQYF. The DNA for the CDR3 is TGTGCCAGCAGCTTCGGGGTGAAGACCCAGTACTTC. Together with reference TRBV7-9 and TRBJ2-5, the CDR3 gives the full variable domain: DTGVSQNPRHKITKRGQNVTFRCDPISEHNRLYWYRQTLGQGPEFLTYFQNEAQLEKSRLLSDRFSAERPKGSFSTLEIQRTEQGDSAMYLCASSFGVKTQYFGPGTRLLVL.

This clonotype showed up many times. The genes are TRBV7-9 and TRBJ2-7, with 8 bases fitting TRBD1. The trim removed 5 bases at V and 3 bases at J, leaving 6 bases unmatched. The CDR3 runs 14 residues. The germline gives CDR1 SEHNR, CDR2 FQNEAQ (reference sequence). The CDR3 loop reads CASSPGQGFYEQYV. CDR3 sequence (DNA): TGTGCCAGCAGCCCCGGACAGGGTTTCTACGAGCAGTACGTC.

The chain uses TRBV11-2 and TRBJ2-1; possibly TRBD1 or TRBD2 for D (6 bases each). Between the trimmed V and J ends, which lost 8 bases and 6 bases, there was a span of 14 bases. From germline, CDR1 is SGHAT and CDR2 FQNNGV. The CDR3 length is 13 residues. The CDR3 DNA is TGTGCCAGCGAGGGGGGTCCGTTCAATGAGCAGTTCTTC. This translates into CASEGGPFNEQFF.

This clonotype was counted ten times or more. The chain combines TRBV5-1 with TRBJ1-2; D perhaps matches TRBD1 (5 bases). This CDR3 is 14 amino acids long. V shed 0 bases and J shed 6 bases, with 12 bases lying between them. CDR1 and CDR2 from the germline V gene are SGHRS and YFSETQ. The CDR3 here is CASSLGGEGHGYTF. CDR3 nucleotides: TGCGCCAGCAGCTTGGGGGGGGAGGGCCATGGCTACACCTTC.

The chain uses TRBV4-2 and TRBJ2-3, with D perhaps matching TRBD2 (6 bases). The CDR3 has 16 amino acids. The V and J ends lost 0 bases and 2 bases respectively, with 12 bases between them. The germline V gene has CDR1 LGHNA and CDR2 YNFKEQ. CDR3 nucleotide sequence: TGTGCCAGCAGCCAAGAAAGCGGGCTCCTCACAGATACGCAGTATTTT. Translation gives CASSQESGLLTDTQYF.

The chain joins TRBV11-2 to TRBJ2-2, with 10 bases matching TRBD1. J lost 0 bases, V lost 5 bases, and 9 bases had no gene match. Germline loops: CDR1 SGHAT, CDR2 FQNNGV. The CDR3 is 18 residues long. DNA for the CDR3: TGTGCCAGCAGCCGAAGGGGGACAGGGGCCCCGAACACCGGGGAGCTGTTTTTT. Residues: CASSRRGTGAPNTGELFF.

The V gene is TRBV27, the J gene TRBJ1-5; tentatively, D is TRBD1 (5 bases). The CDR3 runs to 15 residues. V lost 4 bases and J lost 5, with 15 bases in between. Germline CDR1 reads MNHEY; CDR2 reads SMNVEV (reference sequence). The CDR3 bases are TGTGCCAGCAGTTCGACCGTGGGGCAAGATCAGCCCCAGCATTTT. It yields the protein CASSSTVGQDQPQHF.

This clonotype turned up a few times. The CDR3 reads CASSSLRFVSQNTGELFF. As DNA, the CDR3 is TGTGCCAGCAGCTCGCTAAGATTCGTGAGCCAGAACACCGGGGAGCTGTTTTTT. The chain links TRBV7-2 to TRBJ2-2; no clear D gene. Germline V CDR1 and CDR2: SGHTA, FQGNSA. V lost 4 bases and J lost 1, with 19 bases in between. The length of the CDR3 is 18 residues.

The genes are TRBV4-1 and TRBJ1-4; D not resolved. Germline CDR1 and CDR2: MGHRA and YSYEKL. This CDR3 comprises 14 residues. Trimming removed 7 bases from V and 10 bases from J, with 19 bases in between. The CDR3 bases are TGCGCCAGCAATCTCTCCGGTGGAATCGGAAAACTGTTTTTT. It codes for CASNLSGGIGKLFF.

This clonotype appeared a few times. The chain uses TRBV7-3 and TRBJ1-1; D is perhaps TRBD1 (5 bases). CDR1 and CDR2 (germline): SGHTA, FQGTGA. The CDR3 loop spans 13 amino acids. The germline V and J ends were trimmed by 5 bases and 11 bases, with 18 bases remaining between them. The CDR3 reads CASSNQVRGEAFF. CDR3 nucleotides: TGTGCCAGCAGCAACCAGGTTCGGGGGGAGGCTTTCTTT. Using reference TRBV7-3 and TRBJ1-1 for the parts outside the CDR3, the full variable domain is GAGVSQTPSNKVTEKGKYVELRCDPISGHTALYWYRQSLGQGPEFLIYFQGTGAADDSGLPNDRFFAVRPEGSVSTLKIQRTERGDSAVYLCASSNQVRGEAFFGQGTRLTVV.

This clonotype was detected only a few times. The J gene is TRBJ1-5, the V gene TRBV21-1. TRBV21-1 is a known pseudogene. The CDR3 sequence is 18 residues long. CDR3 in amino acids: CASSKALLWTESNQPQHF. Here the CDR3 DNA reads TGTGCCAGCAGCAAAGCGCTTCTCTGGACAGAGAGCAATCAGCCCCAGCATTTT.

The V and J genes are TRBV2 and TRBJ1-1; D may be TRBD1 (5 bases). Germline lookup yields CDR1 SNHLY and CDR2 FYNNEI. Deletions cut 0 bases from V and 7 bases from J, with 12 bases between. The length of the CDR3 is 14 residues. CDR3 nucleotides: TGTGCCAGCAGTGAAGCTTTAAAGGGGATTGAAGCTTTCTTT. Protein sequence: CASSEALKGIEAFF.

This clonotype has a handful of counts. The chain carries TRBV7-8 and TRBJ2-5; D is unclear. The CDR3 loop spans 15 amino acids. The V end was cut by 2 bases, the J end by 1 base, with 11 bases between. Germline loops: CDR1 SGHVS, CDR2 FQNEAQ. The CDR3 loop is CASSLRVTSQETQYF. The CDR3 bases are TGTGCCAGCAGCTTAAGGGTGACCAGCCAAGAGACCCAGTACTTC.

In this sample, this clonotype turned up a few times. The rearrangement joins TRBV29-1 to TRBJ2-7; possibly TRBD1 for D (6 bases). The germline V and J ends were trimmed by 4 bases and 0 bases, with 16 bases remaining between them. The CDR3 consists of 15 residues. CDR1 SQVTM and CDR2 ANQGSEA come from the germline V gene. CDR3 residues: CSVVPGAQASYEQYF. CDR3 DNA: TGCAGCGTTGTCCCAGGGGCCCAGGCCTCCTACGAGCAGTACTTC.

V gene TRBV5-6 combines with J gene TRBJ2-3; D tentatively fits TRBD1 or TRBD2 (5 bases each). This CDR3 comprises 14 residues. Trimming removed 0 bases at V and 5 bases at J, with 10 bases between. In germline, CDR1 is SGHDT, CDR2 YYEEEE. DNA for the CDR3: TGTGCCAGCAGCTTGGACGGGGCCGGAGATACGCAGTATTTT. It yields the protein CASSLDGAGDTQYF.

This chain joins TRBV5-6 and TRBJ1-1, with D maybe TRBD1 (6 bases). V gave up 5 bases and J gave up 1 base, with 9 bases separating them. The CDR3 consists of 13 residues. CDR1 is SGHDT and CDR2 is YYEEEE in the germline V gene. The CDR3 DNA sequence: TGTGCCAGCAGGTTCAGGGGGAACACTGAAGCTTTCTTT. Its translation: CASRFRGNTEAFF.

This clonotype turned up a few times. This chain joins TRBV7-9 and TRBJ1-1; no firm D call. Germline V gene sequence: CDR1 SEHNR, CDR2 FQNEAQ (reference sequence). The CDR3 loop spans 14 amino acids. V lost 4 bases to trimming and J lost 3 bases, with 12 bases between them. The CDR3 nucleotides read TGTGCCAGCAGCTCCAAGTCGAGGGACACTGAAGCTTTCTTT. It codes for CASSSKSRDTEAFF.

This clonotype was seen only a few times. CDR3 bases: TGTGCCAGCAGCTTTGGAGTGTGGGGGGGCACGAATGAGCAGTTCTTC. Its protein product is CASSFGVWGGTNEQFF. J is TRBJ2-1 and V is TRBV5-8, with D perhaps TRBD2 (7 bases). V was trimmed by 2 bases and J by 7 bases, leaving 19 bases between them. Germline-derived CDR1 and CDR2 are SGHTS and YDEGEE. This CDR3 is 16 amino acids long.

This clonotype was seen more than once but under ten times. This chain uses TRBV7-3 with TRBJ2-2; TRBD1 aligns across 9 bases. CDR3 size: 17 residues. Germline-derived CDR1 and CDR2 are SGHTA and FQGTGA. The V and J ends lost 4 bases and 6 bases, in that order; junction bases with no gene match: 12. The CDR3 loop reads CASSSTTGGENSGELFF. The CDR3 DNA sequence: TGTGCCAGCAGCTCAACAACAGGGGGCGAAAACTCCGGGGAGCTGTTTTTT.

This clonotype has a count of ten or more. The chain is built from TRBV12-3 or TRBV12-4 and TRBJ2-3; TRBD2 aligns across 8 bases. The V and J ends lost 11 bases and 5 bases, in that order; junction bases with no gene match: 12. This CDR3 contains 14 residues. CDR3 amino acids: CAAAGGLVKDTQYF. The CDR3 DNA reads as TGTGCCGCCGCCGGGGGACTAGTCAAAGATACGCAGTATTTT.

The sample holds a few counts of this clonotype. V is TRBV15 and J is TRBJ2-7; 8 nucleotides agree with TRBD1. This CDR3 comprises 17 residues. Germline V gene sequence: CDR1 LNHNV, CDR2 YYDKDF (reference sequence). Trimming took 1 base from V and 2 from J; bases not matched to a gene: 10. The CDR3 sequence is CATSRVQGAYDPYEQYF. The DNA of the CDR3 is TGTGCCACCAGCAGAGTCCAGGGGGCCTACGACCCCTACGAGCAGTACTTC.

This clonotype was recorded a few times. V usage is TRBV4-3 and J usage is TRBJ1-2; maybe TRBD1 (6 bases). The V gene's germline CDR1 is LGHNA and CDR2 YSLEER. V was cut by 0 bases and J by 4 bases, with 15 bases left in between. CDR3 length: 16 amino acids. The CDR3 region is CASSQDEWTDSYGYTF. The CDR3, as DNA: TGCGCCAGCAGCCAAGATGAATGGACAGACTCCTATGGCTACACCTTC.

This clonotype was seen a few times. The V and J genes are TRBV7-3 and TRBJ2-7; TRBD1 agrees at 9 bases. The CDR3 consists of 13 residues. In germline, CDR1 is SGHTA, CDR2 FQGTGA. With V trimmed by 5 bases and J by 6 bases, 5 bases remained unmatched. The CDR3 DNA follows: TGTGCCAGCAGCACGGGACAGGGCAGCGAGCAGTACTTC. Protein: CASSTGQGSEQYF.

The chain links TRBV18 to TRBJ1-2, with 8 bases fitting TRBD1. Germline CDR1 is KGHSH and CDR2 is LQKENI. With V trimmed by 5 bases and J by 4 bases, 6 bases remained unmatched. This CDR3 contains 14 residues. The CDR3 is CASSAGGAFYGYTF. The DNA for the CDR3 is TGTGCCAGCTCAGCAGGGGGCGCATTCTATGGCTACACCTTC. Combining the CDR3 with reference TRBV18 and TRBJ1-2 gives the whole variable domain NAGVMQNPRHLVRRRGQEARLRCSPMKGHSHVYWYRQLPEEGLKFMVYLQKENIIDESGMPKERFSAEFPKEGPSILRIQQVVRGDSAAYFCASSAGGAFYGYTFGSGTRLTVV.

The J gene is TRBJ1-4, the V gene TRBV7-6; no definite D call. CDR3 size: 16 residues. Germline V gene sequence: CDR1 SGHVS, CDR2 FNYEAQ. V dropped 5 bases and J dropped 4 bases, with 17 bases sitting between them. CDR3 sequence: CASSPSAGALNEKLFF. In nucleotides, the CDR3 is TGTGCCAGCAGCCCCTCAGCAGGCGCGCTTAATGAAAAACTGTTTTTT.

This clonotype was observed a handful of times. J is TRBJ2-3 and V is TRBV29-1, with D unclear. The V gene's germline CDR1 is SQVTM and CDR2 ANQGSEA. Trimming cost V 4 bases and J 2 bases, with 16 bases left between them. This CDR3 is built from 15 residues. CDR3 in amino acids: CSVVGAVEATDTQYF. CDR3 in DNA: TGCAGCGTTGTTGGAGCCGTCGAAGCCACAGATACGCAGTATTTT.

The chain links TRBV6-2 or TRBV6-3 to TRBJ2-5; D gene ambiguous. The CDR3 is 14 residues long. Trimming pared 2 bases from V and 1 base from J, leaving 8 bases between. Per the germline V gene, CDR1 is MNHEY and CDR2 is SVGEGT. The CDR3 nucleotides are TGTGCCAGCAGTTACAGGCAGCCCCAAGAGACCCAGTACTTC. Its protein product is CASSYRQPQETQYF.

The chain links TRBV6-5 to TRBJ1-5; no definite D call. CDR1 MNHEY and CDR2 SVGAGI come from the germline V gene. V lost 3 bases and J lost 0, with 15 bases in between. The CDR3 extends over 17 amino acids. CDR3 region: CASSYASPPYSNQPQHF. The CDR3, as DNA: TGTGCCAGCAGTTATGCGAGTCCTCCTTATAGCAATCAGCCCCAGCATTTT.

This clonotype has just a few counts. V is TRBV15 and J is TRBJ2-5; a possible D gene is TRBD1 (5 bases). This CDR3 has 14 residues. From germline, CDR1 is LNHNV and CDR2 YYDKDF (reference sequence). Trimming stripped 0 bases from V and 3 bases from J, with 8 bases between. CDR3 in amino acids: CATSRDLTEETQYF. CDR3 in DNA: TGTGCCACCAGCAGAGATCTGACAGAAGAGACCCAGTACTTC.

This clonotype came up a few times. Here the CDR3 DNA reads TGCGCCAGCAGCTTGACTGACAGGGGATCTAGCACAGATACGCAGTATTTT. Translated: CASSLTDRGSSTDTQYF. The V and J genes are TRBV5-1 and TRBJ2-3; 8 bases are shared with TRBD1. Unmatched junction bases numbered 7, after V lost 1 base and J lost 0 bases. The CDR3 consists of 17 residues. CDR1 SGHRS and CDR2 YFSETQ come from the germline V gene.